The clone carrying this T cell receptor beta chain was counted a single time. Germline V gene data show CDR1 as SGHRS and CDR2 as YFSETQ. The length of the CDR3 is 17 residues. Between the trimmed V and J ends, which lost 0 bases and 6 bases, there was a span of 20 bases. The sample comes from a study of blood T cell repertoires in COVID-19. Looking at the study overall: PBMCs, B-cell-depleted T cells, or T cells were the source of the cDNA or gDNA that made up the material.

Per the authors' pipeline: Amplification of reference gene primers was used by the study to estimate nucleated cell counts. Only in-frame clones appear in the TCRdb table, and some are missing; sequencing was by immunoSEQ multiplex PCR. That table gives V, J and clone size, and the DNA gave D and trimming. The sample consists of roughly 400,000 clones, about 89% of them appearing once. The source material was peripheral blood. The clonotype originates from an older woman with COVID-19, enrolled during active disease. The V and J genes are TRBV5-1 and TRBJ2-3; a weak D match, TRBD2 (5 bases). The CDR3 here is CASSLAEFPAAGDTQYF. The CDR3 DNA sequence: TGCGCCAGCAGCTTGGCCGAGTTCCCAGCGGCCGGGGATACGCAGTATTTT.